This record concerns one T cell receptor beta chain sequence. What it binds is not known. Produced via immunoSEQ multiplex PCR; TCRdb's table is partial and in-frame only. Of roughly 120,000 clones listed, about 94% were seen once; the top ten hold under 2%. The CDR3 contains 14 residues. The V end lost 5 bases, the J end lost 0 bases, and 10 bases lay between the germline ends. Germline assignment: CDR1 MNHEY and CDR2 SVGAGI. The sample is drawn from a study of siplizumab effects on memory and regulatory T cells. Study results and caveats: Many proliferating CD4+ or CD8+ clones remained unclassified. Roughly 75-96% of them could not be assigned either a naive or a memory phenotype. Under siplizumab, an average approximately 69% of mappable alloreactive CD4+ clones were Treg-derived, compared with over 25% in controls. Proliferating Tregs from siplizumab cultures lacked functional confirmation of suppression.

This chain connects TRBV6-5 to TRBJ1-1, with D uncertain. The receptor was derived from a human donor in good health. Sequences were obtained from non-Treg CD4+ T cells sorted from blood. This chain's CDR3 is CASSEGLMNTEAFF. CDR3 sequence (DNA): TGTGCCAGCAGTGAAGGGCTCATGAACACTGAAGCTTTCTTT.